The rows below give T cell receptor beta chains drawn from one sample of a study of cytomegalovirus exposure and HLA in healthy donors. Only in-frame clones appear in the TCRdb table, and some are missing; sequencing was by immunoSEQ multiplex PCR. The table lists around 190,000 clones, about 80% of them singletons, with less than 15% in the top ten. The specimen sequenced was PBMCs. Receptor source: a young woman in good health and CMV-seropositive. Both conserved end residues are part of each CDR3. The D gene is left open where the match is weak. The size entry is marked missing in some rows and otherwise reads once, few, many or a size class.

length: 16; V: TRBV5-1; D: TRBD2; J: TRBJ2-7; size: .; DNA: TGCGCCAGCAGATTAGGAGTTAGCGGGGAAACCTACGAGCAGTACTTC; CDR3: CASRLGVSGETYEQYF
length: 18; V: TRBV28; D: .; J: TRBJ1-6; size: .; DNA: TGTGCCAGCAGTTTTCACTCCCTTGGGAGGCCAAATAATTCACCCCTCCACTTT; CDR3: CASSFHSLGRPNNSPLHF
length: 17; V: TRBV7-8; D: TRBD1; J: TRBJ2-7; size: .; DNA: TGTGCCAGCAGCCAAGACGTCGACAGGGGCTCCCCCTACGAGCAGTACTTC; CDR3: CASSQDVDRGSPYEQYF
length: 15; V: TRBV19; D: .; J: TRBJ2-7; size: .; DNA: TGTGCCAGTACCCCACAGGGATTGGGGTCCTACGAGCAGTACTTC; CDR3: CASTPQGLGSYEQYF
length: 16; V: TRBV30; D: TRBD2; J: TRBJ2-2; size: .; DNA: TGTGCCTGGAACCCTCCAGCGGGAGGGTACACCGGGGAGCTGTTTTTT; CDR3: CAWNPPAGGYTGELFF
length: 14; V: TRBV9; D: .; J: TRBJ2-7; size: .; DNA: TGTGCCAGCAGTTGGTATACAGGCTCCTACGAGCAGTACTTC; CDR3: CASSWYTGSYEQYF
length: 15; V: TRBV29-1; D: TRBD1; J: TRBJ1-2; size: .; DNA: TGCAGCGTTGAAGATTTCCCAGGACAGGGCCATGGCTACACCTTC; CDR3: CSVEDFPGQGHGYTF
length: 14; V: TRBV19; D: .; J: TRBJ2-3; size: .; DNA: TGTGCCAGTAGTCGAGGGCCGGGGGCAGATACGCAGTATTTT; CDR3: CASSRGPGADTQYF
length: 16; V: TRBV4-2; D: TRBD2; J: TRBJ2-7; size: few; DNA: TGTGCCAGCAGCCAAGGAATTAGCGGGAGCACCTACGAGCAGTACTTC; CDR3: CASSQGISGSTYEQYF
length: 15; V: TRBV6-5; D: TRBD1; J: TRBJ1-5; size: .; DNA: TGTGCCAGCAGTTATGCCGGACAGGGAGGTCAGCCCCAGCATTTT; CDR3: CASSYAGQGGQPQHF
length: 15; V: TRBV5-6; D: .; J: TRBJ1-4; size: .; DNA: TGTGCCAGCAGCTTGTTCGGACAACCAAATGAAAAACTGTTTTTT; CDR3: CASSLFGQPNEKLFF
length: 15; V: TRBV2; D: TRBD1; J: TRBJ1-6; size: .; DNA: TGTGCCAGCAGTCCGATGGGACAGGGGAATTCACCCCTCCACTTT; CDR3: CASSPMGQGNSPLHF
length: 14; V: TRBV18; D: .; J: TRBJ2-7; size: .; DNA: TGTGCCAGCTCAGTAACGGGAGAACTCTACGAGCAGTACTTC; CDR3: CASSVTGELYEQYF
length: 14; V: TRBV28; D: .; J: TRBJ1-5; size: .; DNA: TGTGCCAGCAGTTTATGGACCTCGGGGCAGCCCCAGCATTTT; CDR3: CASSLWTSGQPQHF
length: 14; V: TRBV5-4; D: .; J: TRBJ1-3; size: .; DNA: TGTGCCAGCAGCTTGAGGGGGACTGGAAACACCATATATTTT; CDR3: CASSLRGTGNTIYF
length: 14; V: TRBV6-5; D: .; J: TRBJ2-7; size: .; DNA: TGTGCCAGCAGCTCACTCAGGGGCTCCTACGAGCAGTACTTC; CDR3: CASSSLRGSYEQYF
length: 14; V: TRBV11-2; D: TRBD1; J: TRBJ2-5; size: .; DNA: TGTGCCAGCAGCCCGGGGACAGGGCAAGAGACCCAGTACTTC; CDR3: CASSPGTGQETQYF
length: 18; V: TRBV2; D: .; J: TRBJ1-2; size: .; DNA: TGTGCCAGCCAAGGGGGGGCCCGGGGGCCTAACTACTTTTATGGCTACACCTTC; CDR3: CASQGGARGPNYFYGYTF
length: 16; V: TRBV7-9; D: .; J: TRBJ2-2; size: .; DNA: TGTGCCAGCAGCCTGCGACAGTCCAGGAACACCGGGGAGCTGTTTTTT; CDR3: CASSLRQSRNTGELFF
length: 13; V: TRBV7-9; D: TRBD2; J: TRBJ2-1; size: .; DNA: TGTGCCGGGAGTAGCGGGAGATACAATGAGCAGTTCTTC; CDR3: CAGSSGRYNEQFF
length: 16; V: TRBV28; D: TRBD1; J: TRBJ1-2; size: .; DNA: TGTGCCAGCAGTTTGCCAGGGGGGCAAGCTAACTATGGCTACACCTTC; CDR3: CASSLPGGQANYGYTF
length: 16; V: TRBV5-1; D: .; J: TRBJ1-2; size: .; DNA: TGCGCCAGCAGCCAAGACTTTCGGACAGACTTAGATGGCTACACCTTC; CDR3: CASSQDFRTDLDGYTF
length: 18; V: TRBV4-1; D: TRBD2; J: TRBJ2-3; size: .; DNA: TGCGCCAGCAGCCAAGATGATCAAGCGGGGATCGGCACAGATACGCAGTATTTT; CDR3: CASSQDDQAGIGTDTQYF
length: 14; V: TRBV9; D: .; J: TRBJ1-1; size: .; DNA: TGTGCCAGCAGCCTGAGGGGGTTGAACACTGAAGCTTTCTTT; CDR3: CASSLRGLNTEAFF
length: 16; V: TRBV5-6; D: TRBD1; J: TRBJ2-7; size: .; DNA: TGTGCCAGCAGCTTGGCCCCCAGGGGGACCTCCTACGAGCAGTACTTC; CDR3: CASSLAPRGTSYEQYF
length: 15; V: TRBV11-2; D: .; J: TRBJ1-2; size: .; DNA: TGTGCCAGCAGCTCCACGGACAGCGAAGGCTATGGCTACACCTTC; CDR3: CASSSTDSEGYGYTF
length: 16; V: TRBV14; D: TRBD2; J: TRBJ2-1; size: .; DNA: TGTGCCAGCAGACTCGGACTAGCGGGTGGGGGGAATGAGCAGTTCTTC; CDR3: CASRLGLAGGGNEQFF
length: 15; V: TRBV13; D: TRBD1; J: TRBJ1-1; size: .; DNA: TGTGCCAGCAGCCTACAGGGGGCTGGGAACACTGAAGCTTTCTTT; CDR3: CASSLQGAGNTEAFF
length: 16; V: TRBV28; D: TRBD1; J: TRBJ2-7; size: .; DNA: TGTGCCAGCAGCCCGAGGGGGCGCCGATTGCTGTACGAGCAGTACTTC; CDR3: CASSPRGRRLLYEQYF
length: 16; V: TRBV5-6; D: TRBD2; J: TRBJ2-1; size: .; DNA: TGTGCCAGCAGCCCCTCCCGACTAGCTACTCACAATGAGCAGTTCTTC; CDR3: CASSPSRLATHNEQFF
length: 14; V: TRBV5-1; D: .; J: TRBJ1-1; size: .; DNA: TGCGCCAGCAGCTTAGCAGGACAGAACACTGAAGCTTTCTTT; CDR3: CASSLAGQNTEAFF
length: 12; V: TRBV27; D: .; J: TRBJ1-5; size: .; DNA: TGTGCCAGCGGTTGGGGGGGTCGGCCCCAGCATTTT; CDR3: CASGWGGRPQHF
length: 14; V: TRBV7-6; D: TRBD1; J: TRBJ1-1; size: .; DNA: TGTGCCAGCAGCTCAGGGGACAGTGGAACTGAAGCTTTCTTT; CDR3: CASSSGDSGTEAFF
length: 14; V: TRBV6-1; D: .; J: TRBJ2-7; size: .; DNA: TGTGCCAGCAACCTAAGGGACACCCCCTACGAGCAGTACTTC; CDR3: CASNLRDTPYEQYF
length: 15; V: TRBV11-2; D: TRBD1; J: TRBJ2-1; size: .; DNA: TGTGCCAGCAGCTTAGATCCGGGACAGGGCGATGAGCAGTTCTTC; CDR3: CASSLDPGQGDEQFF
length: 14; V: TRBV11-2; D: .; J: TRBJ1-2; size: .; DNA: TGTGCCAGCAGCCGGCGTGACAGCCCTTATGGCTACACCTTC; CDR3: CASSRRDSPYGYTF
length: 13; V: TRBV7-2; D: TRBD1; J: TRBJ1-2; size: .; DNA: TGTGCCAGCAGCGTGGGACAGGGCTATGGCTACACCTTC; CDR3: CASSVGQGYGYTF
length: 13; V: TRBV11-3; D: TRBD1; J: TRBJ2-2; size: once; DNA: TGTGCCAGCAGCCAAGAGGGGGCTGGGGAGCTGTTTTTT; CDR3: CASSQEGAGELFF
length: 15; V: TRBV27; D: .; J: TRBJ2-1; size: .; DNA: TGTGCCAGCAGTTCTACCGTGGACAGCAGCAATGAGCAGTTCTTC; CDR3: CASSSTVDSSNEQFF
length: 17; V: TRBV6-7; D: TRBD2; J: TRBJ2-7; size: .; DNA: TGTGCCAGCAGCACACTAGCGGGGGGTTCGAGCTCCTACGAGCAGTACTTC; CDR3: CASSTLAGGSSSYEQYF
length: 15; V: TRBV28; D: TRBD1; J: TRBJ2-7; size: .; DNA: TGTGCCAGCAGTTTGGAGGACAGGGCCATCTACGAGCAGTACTTC; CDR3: CASSLEDRAIYEQYF
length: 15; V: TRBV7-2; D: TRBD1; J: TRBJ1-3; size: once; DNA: TGTGCCAGCAGCTTACCGACAGGGTCCGGAAACACCATATATTTT; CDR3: CASSLPTGSGNTIYF